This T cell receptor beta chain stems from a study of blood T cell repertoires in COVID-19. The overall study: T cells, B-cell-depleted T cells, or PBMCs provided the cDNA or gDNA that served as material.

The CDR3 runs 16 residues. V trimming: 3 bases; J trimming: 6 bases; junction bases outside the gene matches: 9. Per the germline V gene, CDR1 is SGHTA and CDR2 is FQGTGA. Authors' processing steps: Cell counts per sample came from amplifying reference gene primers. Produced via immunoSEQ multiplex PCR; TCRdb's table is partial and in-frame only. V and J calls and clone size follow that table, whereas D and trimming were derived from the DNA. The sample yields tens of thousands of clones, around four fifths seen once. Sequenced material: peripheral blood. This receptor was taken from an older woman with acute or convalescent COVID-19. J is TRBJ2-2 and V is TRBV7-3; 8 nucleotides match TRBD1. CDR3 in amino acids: CASSLQGASGPGELFF. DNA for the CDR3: TGTGCCAGCAGCTTGCAGGGGGCATCGGGGCCCGGGGAGCTGTTTTTT.